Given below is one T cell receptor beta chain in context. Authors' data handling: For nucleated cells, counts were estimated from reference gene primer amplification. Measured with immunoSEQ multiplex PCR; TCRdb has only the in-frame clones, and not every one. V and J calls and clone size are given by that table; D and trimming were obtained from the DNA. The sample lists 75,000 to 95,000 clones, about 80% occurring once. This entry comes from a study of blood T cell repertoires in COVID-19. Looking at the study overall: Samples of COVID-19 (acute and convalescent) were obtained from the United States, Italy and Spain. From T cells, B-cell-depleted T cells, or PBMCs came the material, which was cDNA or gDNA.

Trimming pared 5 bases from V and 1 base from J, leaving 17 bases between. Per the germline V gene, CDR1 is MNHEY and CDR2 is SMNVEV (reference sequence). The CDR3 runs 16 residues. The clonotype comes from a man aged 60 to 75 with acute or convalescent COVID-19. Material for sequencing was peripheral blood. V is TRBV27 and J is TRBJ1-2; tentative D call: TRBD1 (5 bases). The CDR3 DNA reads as TGTGCCAGCAGTAGATCAGTTGGACATTTTAACTATGGCTACACCTTC. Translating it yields CASSRSVGHFNYGYTF.